This T cell receptor (beta chain) emerged from a study of post-analysis software for immune sequencing data. Study-level information: In terms of disease course, relapsing-remitting, secondary progressive and progressive-relapsing multiple sclerosis were included.

This clonotype occurred a few times. The antigen is unknown. Findings and limits, study-wide: Versus controls, multiple sclerosis patients showed significantly lower diversity (normalized Chao1). Controls had lower frequencies than patients of a handful of TRBV segments, which included TRBV5-6, TRBV5-1 and TRBV20-1. Samples made in the same batch grouped tightly together by F measure.

Germline CDR1 and CDR2: SGHRS and YFSETQ. The length of the CDR3 is 16 residues. With 0 bases removed from V and 1 base from J, the gap between germline ends came to 13 bases. Presence of unique molecular identifiers characterized the TCR beta cDNA libraries. MiXCR was run by TCRdb on the PCR reads, yielding one entry per CDR3 protein. The data hold approximately 180,000 distinct CDR3 sequences, with roughly 30% observed a single time. The TCR sequence derives from a girl aged 5-17 years with multiple sclerosis. The rearrangement joins TRBV5-1 to TRBJ1-1; no definite D call. Sequenced input: blood. The CDR3 region has the DNA TGCGCCAGCAGCTTGGTCGGACCGGAGTGGAACACTGAAGCTTTCTTT. It is translated as CASSLVGPEWNTEAFF.